The 27 T cell receptor beta chains below all came from one sample that was sequenced in a study of blood T cell repertoires in COVID-19. Generated by immunoSEQ multiplex PCR, the TCRdb table keeps only in-frame clones and is missing some. Of some 190,000 clones detected, nearly 80% appear once; the ten largest clones hold around 14%. Specimen: PBMCs or T cells enriched from blood (not recorded which). The origin of the receptors is a man in his sixties who had been exposed to COVID-19.

The chain employs TRBV5-1 and TRBJ2-7, with TRBD2 identical over 14 bases. The CDR3 extends over 18 amino acids. J lost 0 bases, V lost 0 bases, and 5 bases had no gene match. Germline CDR1 reads SGHRS; CDR2 reads YFSETQ. The CDR3 loop is CASSLGLAGGPSSYEQYF. Here the CDR3 DNA reads TGCGCCAGCAGCTTGGGACTAGCGGGAGGGCCGAGCTCCTACGAGCAGTACTTC.

The chain uses TRBV5-1 and TRBJ1-3; weak D call: TRBD1 (5 bases). There are 16 residues in the CDR3. The germline V and J ends were trimmed by 0 bases and 2 bases, with 12 bases remaining between them. CDR1 is SGHRS and CDR2 is YFSETQ in the germline V gene. In nucleotides, the CDR3 is TGCGCCAGCAGCTTGGAGACCACAGGCGCTGGAAACACCATATATTTT. Translating gives CASSLETTGAGNTIYF.

The J gene is TRBJ2-7, the V gene TRBV7-6, with D possibly TRBD2 on 7 matching bases. The CDR3 sequence is 13 residues long. V lost 6 bases, J lost 3 bases, and 12 bases lay in between. Germline V gives CDR1 SGHVS, CDR2 FNYEAQ. This chain's CDR3 is CASRREGGYEQYF. For the CDR3, the DNA is TGTGCCAGCAGAAGGGAGGGGGGCTACGAGCAGTACTTC.

The chain links TRBV10-3 to TRBJ2-4; D unresolved. Germline lookup yields CDR1 ENHRY and CDR2 SYGVKD. The ends were cut back, 2 bases at V and 6 bases at J, with 11 bases in the middle. This CDR3 spans 14 amino acids. The CDR3 nucleotides read TGTGCCATCAGTGAGGCGAGGCTCTTAAACATTCAGTACTTC. Encoded protein: CAISEARLLNIQYF.

The V and J genes are TRBV6-5 and TRBJ1-2; no clear D. The CDR3 consists of 15 residues. The V gene lost 0 bases and the J gene lost 1 base, with 9 bases spanning the gap. Germline V gene lookup returns CDR1 MNHEY and CDR2 SVGAGI. CDR3 nucleotides: TGTGCCAGCAGTTACTCGATTGCAGATAACTATGGCTACACCTTC. This sequence encodes CASSYSIADNYGYTF.

The J gene is TRBJ2-1, the V gene TRBV4-1; TRBD2 might be the D (7 bases). The CDR3 runs to 16 residues. CDR1 MGHRA and CDR2 YSYEKL come from the germline V gene. V gave up 4 bases and J gave up 6 bases, with 19 bases separating them. The CDR3 reads CASSPWGGMIGNEQFF. CDR3 nucleotides: TGCGCCAGCAGCCCCTGGGGGGGCATGATAGGCAATGAGCAGTTCTTC.

This clone was seen a few times. This sequence joins TRBV5-1 and TRBJ2-1; 8 bases align to TRBD2. Trimming took 0 bases from V and 3 from J; bases not matched to a gene: 2. In germline, CDR1 is SGHRS, CDR2 YFSETQ. CDR3 length: 15 amino acids. In DNA form, the CDR3 reads TGCGCCAGCAGCTTGGAAACTAGCGGCTACAATGAGCAGTTCTTC. It yields the protein CASSLETSGYNEQFF.

The chain carries TRBV28 and TRBJ1-3, with D possibly being TRBD1 (5 bases). Deletions cut 8 bases from V and 0 bases from J, with 8 bases between. This CDR3 spans 13 amino acids. The V gene's germline CDR1 is MDHEN and CDR2 SYDVKM. The CDR3 DNA sequence: TGTGCCAGCCTCGGGGGCTCTGGAAACACCATATATTTT. Translating it yields CASLGGSGNTIYF.

The rearrangement joins TRBV27 to TRBJ2-7; 7 bases align to TRBD1. In germline, CDR1 is MNHEY, CDR2 SMNVEV (reference sequence). CDR3 length equals 15 residues. Trimming took 5 bases from V and 3 from J; bases not matched to a gene: 10. CDR3 in DNA: TGTGCCAGCAGTCCACTGACAGGGACCCTCTACGAGCAGTACTTC. Protein sequence: CASSPLTGTLYEQYF.

This chain links TRBV6-5 with TRBJ1-6; 8 positions match TRBD1. Germline assignment: CDR1 MNHEY and CDR2 SVGAGI. This CDR3 is 15 amino acids long. V shed 6 bases and J 4 bases; nucleotides not matched to a gene: 5. The CDR3 DNA follows: TGTGCCAGCAGGCCCCAGGGGGCTTATAATTCACCCCTCCACTTT. This sequence encodes CASRPQGAYNSPLHF.

About this clone: The same CDR3 also results from other DNA sequences found in this sample. The chain combines TRBV30 with TRBJ1-5, with 9 bases aligning to TRBD1. Germline CDR1 is GTSNPN and CDR2 is SVGIG (reference sequence). With 4 bases clipped from V and 2 bases from J, the junction kept 3 bases outside the gene matches. There are 14 residues in the CDR3. In nucleotides, the CDR3 is TGTGCCTGGACGGGACAGGGTGGCAATCAGCCCCAGCATTTT. Its protein product is CAWTGQGGNQPQHF.

The chain carries TRBV4-2 and TRBJ2-7, with a possible D match to TRBD2 (5 bases). The V gene's germline CDR1 is LGHNA and CDR2 YNFKEQ. V lost 4 bases and J lost 6, with 13 bases in between. This CDR3 has 13 amino acids. The CDR3 nucleotides read TGTGCCAGCAGCCCCATGAGGGCTAGCGAGCAGTACTTC. As protein: CASSPMRASEQYF.

V gene TRBV15 combines with J gene TRBJ2-7, with 9 bases matching TRBD1. The CDR3 runs 14 residues. V gave up 5 bases and J gave up 7 bases; unmatched junction bases: 9. Germline CDR1 and CDR2: LNHNV and YYDKDF (reference sequence). The CDR3 reads CATSPGQGTEEQYF. The CDR3, as DNA: TGTGCCACCAGCCCTGGACAGGGGACAGAAGAGCAGTACTTC.

CDR3 in amino acids: CASSTTVQETQYF. CDR3 DNA sequence: TGTGCCAGTAGCACGACAGTACAAGAGACCCAGTACTTC. The chain couples TRBV19 to TRBJ2-5; TRBD1 is a possible D gene (5 bases). Per the germline V gene, CDR1 is LNHDA and CDR2 is SQIVND (reference sequence). The CDR3 is 13 residues long. Deletions cut 6 bases from V and 2 bases from J, with 10 bases between. The full variable domain, in which reference TRBV19 and TRBJ2-5 provide the parts outside the CDR3, is DGGITQSPKYLFRKEGQNVTLSCEQNLNHDAMYWYRQDPGQGLRLIYYSQIVNDFQKGDIAEGYSVSREKKESFPLTVTSAQKNPTAFYLCASSTTVQETQYFGPGTRLLVL.

This clone was detected a few times. The rearrangement links TRBV10-3 to TRBJ1-3, with TRBD1 identical over 7 bases. CDR1 ENHRY and CDR2 SYGVKD come from the germline V gene. V was pared by 1 base and J by 0 bases, with 12 bases of the junction left unmatched. This CDR3 has 19 amino acids. As DNA, the CDR3 is TGTGCCATCAGTGAGTTCGGACAGGCTTCCTCTTCCTCTGGAAACACCATATATTTT. Its protein product is CAISEFGQASSSSGNTIYF.

This clone was detected only once. The chain combines TRBV11-3 with TRBJ2-3, with 8 nucleotides matching TRBD2. Germline CDR1 SGHNT, CDR2 YENEEA. This CDR3 comprises 16 residues. The V segment lost 3 bases and the J segment 2 bases; nucleotides outside the gene matches: 7. CDR3 DNA sequence: TGTGCCAGCAGCTTCCCGGGACTAGGAAACACAGATACGCAGTATTTT. Translated, it gives CASSFPGLGNTDTQYF.

This clone occurred a few times. This chain uses TRBV5-4 with TRBJ1-2, with D possibly TRBD1 on 6 matching bases. The germline V and J ends were trimmed by 4 bases and 4 bases, with 17 bases remaining between them. The CDR3 runs to 15 residues. Looked up from germline, CDR1 is SGHNT and CDR2 is YYREEE (reference sequence). CDR3 in amino acids: CASSHQLDRTYGYTF. The DNA of the CDR3 is TGTGCCAGCAGCCACCAACTTGACAGGACCTATGGCTACACCTTC.

CDR3 sequence: CASSVGLAGAEQYF. DNA for the CDR3: TGTGCCAGCAGCGTGGGACTAGCGGGAGCCGAGCAGTACTTC. This sequence joins TRBV7-3 and TRBJ2-7; 14 nucleotides match TRBD2. Germline CDR1 SGHTA, CDR2 FQGTGA. The ends lost 5 bases at V and 6 bases at J; junction bases unmatched: 3. The CDR3 consists of 14 residues.

This clone showed up just once. V is TRBV4-3 and J is TRBJ2-5; possibly TRBD1 for D (7 bases). The CDR3 extends over 15 amino acids. Germline assignment: CDR1 LGHNA and CDR2 YSLEER. V was shortened by 0 bases and J by 6 bases, with 14 bases between the two germline ends. The CDR3 nucleotides are TGCGCCAGCAGCCAAGAGAACAGGGGAGGACAGACCCAGTACTTC. Its translation is CASSQENRGGQTQYF.

This chain connects TRBV5-1 to TRBJ2-4, with TRBD2 identical over 11 bases. Germline assignment: CDR1 SGHRS and CDR2 YFSETQ. With V trimmed by 4 bases and J by 0 bases, 6 bases remained unmatched. CDR3 length: 17 residues. CDR3 nucleotide sequence: TGCGCCAGCAGCCCGGGACTAGCGGCAGCAGCCAAAAACATTCAGTACTTC. Its translation: CASSPGLAAAAKNIQYF. Drawing the rest from reference TRBV5-1 and TRBJ2-4, the complete variable domain is KAGVTQTPRYLIKTRGQQVTLSCSPISGHRSVSWYQQTPGQGLQFLFEYFSETQRNKGNFPGRFSGRQFSNSRSEMNVSTLELGDSALYLCASSPGLAAAAKNIQYFGAGTRLSVL.

This clone turned up a few times. The chain is built from TRBV7-8 and TRBJ1-5, with D possibly matching TRBD1 (5 bases). This CDR3 region has 16 residues. Trimming cost V 1 base and J 2 bases, with 12 bases left between them. CDR1 is SGHVS, CDR2 FQNEAQ, per germline. The CDR3 DNA reads as TGTGCCAGCAGCTTAGTTCACGGGGGACGCAATCAGCCCCAGCATTTT. It is translated as CASSLVHGGRNQPQHF.

This clone was seen just once. The chain combines TRBV9 with TRBJ2-3; 11 nucleotides match TRBD2. Germline lookup yields CDR1 SGDLS and CDR2 YYNGEE. The CDR3 is made up of 16 amino acids. The V segment lost 4 bases and the J segment 0 bases; nucleotides outside the gene matches: 4. The CDR3, as DNA: TGTGCCAGCAGCAAGAGACTAGCGGGAAGCACAGATACGCAGTATTTT. Its translation is CASSKRLAGSTDTQYF.

In its sample, this clone was seen a few times. This chain connects TRBV27 to TRBJ1-5; D is unclear. CDR3 length equals 14 residues. The germline V and J ends were trimmed by 0 bases and 4 bases, with 7 bases remaining between them. The germline gives CDR1 MNHEY, CDR2 SMNVEV (reference sequence). DNA of the CDR3: TGTGCCAGCAGTTTATCGAACAGAAATCAGCCCCAGCATTTT. Translation gives CASSLSNRNQPQHF.

The chain employs TRBV11-2 and TRBJ1-3; weak D call: TRBD1 (5 bases). This CDR3 has 16 residues. Trimming took 5 bases from V and 2 from J, leaving 16 bases between them. Germline V gene data show CDR1 as SGHAT and CDR2 as FQNNGV. DNA for the CDR3: TGTGCCAGCAGCACCCAGGGTTCGTTAGCTGGAAACACCATATATTTT. Its protein is CASSTQGSLAGNTIYF.

This rearrangement joins TRBV3-1 (or the pseudogene TRBV3-2) to TRBJ2-7; 12 bases map to TRBD2. V lost 4 bases to trimming and J lost 3 bases; unmatched junction nucleotides: 4. The CDR3 totals 15 residues. Germline V lookup: CDR1 LGHDT, CDR2 YNNKEL (reference sequence). The DNA of the CDR3 is TGTGCCAGCAGCCGCGGACTAGCGGGGAGCTACGAGCAGTACTTC. Amino acid sequence: CASSRGLAGSYEQYF.

The chain is built from TRBV5-1 and TRBJ2-7, with 7 bases lining up with TRBD2. Germline V gene lookup returns CDR1 SGHRS and CDR2 YFSETQ. This CDR3 comprises 13 residues. The J segment lost 3 bases and the V segment lost 0 bases, leaving 0 bases of the junction unmatched. The CDR3 here is CASSLGEGYEQYF. In DNA, the CDR3 is TGCGCCAGCAGCTTGGGGGAGGGCTACGAGCAGTACTTC. Variable domain in full (rest from reference TRBV5-1 and TRBJ2-7): KAGVTQTPRYLIKTRGQQVTLSCSPISGHRSVSWYQQTPGQGLQFLFEYFSETQRNKGNFPGRFSGRQFSNSRSEMNVSTLELGDSALYLCASSLGEGYEQYFGPGTRLTVT.

The chain is built from TRBV7-2 and TRBJ2-1; 8 bases map to TRBD2. The trim removed 1 base at V and 1 base at J, leaving 6 bases unmatched. Per the germline V gene, CDR1 is SGHTA and CDR2 is FQGNSA. The CDR3 is 17 residues long. The DNA of the CDR3 is TGTGCCAGCAGCTTAGGTAGACCTAGCGGGTCCTACAATGAGCAGTTCTTC. Residues: CASSLGRPSGSYNEQFF. The full variable domain, completed using reference TRBV7-2 and TRBJ2-1, is GAGVSQSPSNKVTEKGKDVELRCDPISGHTALYWYRQSLGQGLEFLIYFQGNSAPDKSGLPSDRFSAERTGGSVSTLTIQRTQQEDSAVYLCASSLGRPSGSYNEQFFGPGTRLTVL.